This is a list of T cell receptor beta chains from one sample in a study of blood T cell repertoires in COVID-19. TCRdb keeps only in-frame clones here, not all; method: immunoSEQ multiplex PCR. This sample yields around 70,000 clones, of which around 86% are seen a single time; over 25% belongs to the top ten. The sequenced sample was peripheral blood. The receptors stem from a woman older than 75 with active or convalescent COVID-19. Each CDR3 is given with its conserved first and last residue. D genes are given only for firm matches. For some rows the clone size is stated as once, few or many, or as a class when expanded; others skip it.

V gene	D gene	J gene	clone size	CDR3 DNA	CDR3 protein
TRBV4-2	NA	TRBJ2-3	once	TGTGCCAGCAGCCAAGATACGGTCGACACAGATACGCAGTATTTT	CASSQDTVDTDTQYF
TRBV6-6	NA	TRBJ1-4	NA	TGTGCCAGCAGTTTTGGGCTCGTTGGGCGGGGCGAAAAACTGTTTTTT	CASSFGLVGRGEKLFF
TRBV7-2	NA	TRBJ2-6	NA	TGTGCCAGCAGCTTTGGTCCAAGCGGTGCCGTGGGGGGGGCCAACGTCCTGACTTTC	CASSFGPSGAVGGANVLTF
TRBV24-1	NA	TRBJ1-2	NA	TGTGCCACCAGTGATTCAGGGATCGGTAACTATGGCTACACCTTC	CATSDSGIGNYGYTF
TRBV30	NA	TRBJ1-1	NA	TGTGCCTGGAGACCCAGTGACACTGAAGCTTTCTTT	CAWRPSDTEAFF
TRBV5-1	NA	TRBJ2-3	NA	TGCGCCAGCATTCTCTTATCAGAAGATACGCAGTATTTT	CASILLSEDTQYF
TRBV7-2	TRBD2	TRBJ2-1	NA	TGTGCCAGCAGCTTGTTAAGCGGGGGGGAGCAGTTCTTC	CASSLLSGGEQFF
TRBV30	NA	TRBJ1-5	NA	TGTGCCTCGAAAGAACAGGGTCGAAGTCAGCCCCAGCATTTT	CASKEQGRSQPQHF
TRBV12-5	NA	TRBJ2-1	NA	TGTGCTAGTGGAACAGGGTGGAATGAGCAGTTCTTC	CASGTGWNEQFF
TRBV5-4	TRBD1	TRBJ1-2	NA	TGTGCCTACCACCTCCCAGACAGGGGAATCAATGGCTACACCTTC	CAYHLPDRGINGYTF
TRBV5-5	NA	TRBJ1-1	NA	TGTGCCAGCAGCTTGGGTCCCAGGGTGACTGAAGCTTTCTTT	CASSLGPRVTEAFF
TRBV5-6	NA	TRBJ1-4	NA	TGTGCCAGCAGCGTGAGGGAAAAACTGTTTTTT	CASSVREKLFF
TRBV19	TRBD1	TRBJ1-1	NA	TGTGCCAGTAGTATCCCCACCCAGGGGGGGAACACTGAAGCTTTCTTT	CASSIPTQGGNTEAFF
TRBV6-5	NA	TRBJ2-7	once	TGTGCCGGATCTCCACCGGGAGAAGGGTTCTACGAGCAGTACTTC	CAGSPPGEGFYEQYF